The rows below give T cell receptor beta chains drawn from one sample of a study of blood T cell repertoires in COVID-19. The method was immunoSEQ multiplex PCR; TCRdb's version includes in-frame clones alone and lacks a portion of them. Of under 200,000 clones listed, less than 85% are singletons. Sequencing used peripheral blood. Every receptor here comes from a woman aged 55-75 years with COVID-19, enrolled during active disease. Both conserved end residues are part of each CDR3. The order of the fields is V gene, clone size, D gene, J gene, CDR3 protein, CDR3 DNA. A D gene is named only where the DNA matches it firmly. Clone size is not always given. Where it is, it says once, few, many or a class for expanded clones.

v_call: TRBV29-1; clone_size: .; d_call: .; j_call: TRBJ1-2; cdr3_aa: CSVKTPGEGHYGYTF; cdr3_nt: TGCAGCGTCAAAACCCCCGGGGAGGGACACTATGGCTACACCTTC
v_call: TRBV5-4; clone_size: once; d_call: TRBD1; j_call: TRBJ1-6; cdr3_aa: CASSFWGQDSYNSPLHF; cdr3_nt: TGTGCCAGCAGCTTTTGGGGACAGGACTCCTATAATTCACCCCTCCACTTT
v_call: TRBV4-1; clone_size: .; d_call: .; j_call: TRBJ2-7; cdr3_aa: CASSQESARSSYEQYF; cdr3_nt: TGCGCCAGCAGCCAAGAAAGCGCACGGAGCTCCTACGAGCAGTACTTC
v_call: TRBV19; clone_size: .; d_call: .; j_call: TRBJ2-1; cdr3_aa: CASSIVQGNNNEQFF; cdr3_nt: TGTGCCAGTAGTATAGTACAGGGTAACAACAATGAGCAGTTCTTC
v_call: TRBV10-3; clone_size: .; d_call: .; j_call: TRBJ1-5; cdr3_aa: CAISEGHPNQPQHF; cdr3_nt: TGTGCCATCAGTGAAGGACACCCTAATCAGCCCCAGCATTTT
v_call: TRBV20-1; clone_size: .; d_call: .; j_call: TRBJ1-5; cdr3_aa: CSASSQRYQPQHF; cdr3_nt: TGCAGTGCTAGTAGTCAGCGCTATCAGCCCCAGCATTTT
v_call: TRBV10-3; clone_size: .; d_call: TRBD2; j_call: TRBJ2-1; cdr3_aa: CAISDELAGGTSSYNEQFF; cdr3_nt: TGTGCCATCAGCGATGAGCTAGCGGGAGGGACCAGCTCCTACAATGAGCAGTTCTTC
v_call: TRBV11-2; clone_size: .; d_call: TRBD2; j_call: TRBJ2-2; cdr3_aa: CASSLGGLAGGPSTGELFF; cdr3_nt: TGTGCCAGCAGCTTAGGCGGACTAGCGGGAGGGCCGAGCACCGGGGAGCTGTTTTTT
v_call: TRBV24-1; clone_size: .; d_call: TRBD2; j_call: TRBJ2-1; cdr3_aa: CATSDLGRGGLDEQFF; cdr3_nt: TGTGCCACCAGTGATCTAGGGCGGGGGGGCTTGGATGAGCAGTTCTTC
v_call: TRBV28; clone_size: .; d_call: .; j_call: TRBJ1-2; cdr3_aa: CASRRQGSNVNGYTF; cdr3_nt: TGTGCCAGCAGGCGGCAGGGATCGAATGTTAATGGCTACACCTTC
v_call: TRBV2; clone_size: .; d_call: TRBD1; j_call: TRBJ2-7; cdr3_aa: CASTQGFGYEQYF; cdr3_nt: TGTGCCAGCACACAGGGGTTCGGCTACGAGCAGTACTTC
v_call: TRBV7-2; clone_size: once; d_call: TRBD2; j_call: TRBJ2-1; cdr3_aa: CASSQQREHEQFF; cdr3_nt: TGTGCCAGCAGCCAGCAGCGGGAGCATGAGCAGTTCTTC
v_call: TRBV18; clone_size: .; d_call: .; j_call: TRBJ1-4; cdr3_aa: CASSPELRGGNEKLFF; cdr3_nt: TGTGCCAGCTCACCCGAACTCCGTGGAGGTAATGAAAAACTGTTTTTT
v_call: TRBV21-1; clone_size: .; d_call: .; j_call: TRBJ2-5; cdr3_aa: CASSKGSGVETQYF; cdr3_nt: TGTGCCAGCAGCAAAGGCTCCGGGGTGGAGACCCAGTACTTC
v_call: TRBV29-1; clone_size: .; d_call: TRBD2; j_call: TRBJ2-7; cdr3_aa: CSVELASGRVYEQYF; cdr3_nt: TGCAGCGTTGAATTAGCTAGCGGGAGAGTCTACGAGCAGTACTTC
v_call: TRBV4-1; clone_size: .; d_call: TRBD1; j_call: TRBJ2-3; cdr3_aa: CASSQDPGGAVSDTQYF; cdr3_nt: TGCGCCAGCAGCCAAGATCCAGGGGGCGCGGTCTCAGATACGCAGTATTTT
v_call: TRBV6-5; clone_size: few; d_call: TRBD2; j_call: TRBJ2-3; cdr3_aa: CASSPREGWTDTQYF; cdr3_nt: TGTGCCAGCAGCCCAAGGGAGGGCTGGACAGATACGCAGTATTTT
v_call: TRBV24-1; clone_size: .; d_call: TRBD2; j_call: TRBJ2-1; cdr3_aa: CATSSRGGGSYNEQFF; cdr3_nt: TGTGCCACCAGCAGCCGCGGCGGGGGGAGTTACAATGAGCAGTTCTTC
v_call: TRBV28; clone_size: .; d_call: TRBD2; j_call: TRBJ2-1; cdr3_aa: CASSPSGRWQFF; cdr3_nt: TGTGCCAGCAGCCCTAGCGGGAGGTGGCAGTTCTTC
v_call: TRBV9; clone_size: .; d_call: .; j_call: TRBJ2-3; cdr3_aa: CASSVVASGTDTQYF; cdr3_nt: TGTGCCAGCAGCGTAGTGGCTAGCGGCACAGATACGCAGTATTTT
v_call: TRBV7-8; clone_size: .; d_call: .; j_call: TRBJ2-3; cdr3_aa: CASSQGARGTQYF; cdr3_nt: TGTGCCAGCAGCCAGGGTGCTAGGGGTACGCAGTATTTT
v_call: TRBV5-4; clone_size: .; d_call: TRBD2; j_call: TRBJ2-2; cdr3_aa: CASSSEPSGNTGELFF; cdr3_nt: TGTGCCAGCAGCTCCGAACCTAGCGGAAACACCGGGGAGCTGTTTTTT
v_call: TRBV28; clone_size: .; d_call: TRBD1; j_call: TRBJ2-1; cdr3_aa: CAARPDRGGLGEQFF; cdr3_nt: TGTGCCGCTCGCCCCGACAGGGGGGGGTTGGGTGAGCAGTTCTTC
v_call: TRBV9; clone_size: .; d_call: TRBD1; j_call: TRBJ1-6; cdr3_aa: CASSAGTAYNSPLHF; cdr3_nt: TGTGCCAGCAGCGCGGGGACAGCCTATAATTCACCCCTCCACTTT
v_call: TRBV3-1/TRBV3-2; clone_size: .; d_call: TRBD2; j_call: TRBJ2-1; cdr3_aa: CASSLGLAGGQFF; cdr3_nt: TGTGCCAGCAGCCTAGGACTAGCGGGCGGGCAGTTCTTC
v_call: TRBV10-3; clone_size: .; d_call: .; j_call: TRBJ2-1; cdr3_aa: CAIRPDSAGDEQFF; cdr3_nt: TGTGCCATCAGACCGGACTCCGCTGGTGATGAGCAGTTCTTC
v_call: TRBV5-6; clone_size: .; d_call: .; j_call: TRBJ2-7; cdr3_aa: CASSPGPGLGDEQYF; cdr3_nt: TGTGCCAGCAGCCCGGGACCGGGACTTGGGGACGAGCAGTACTTC
v_call: TRBV10-2; clone_size: .; d_call: .; j_call: TRBJ2-3; cdr3_aa: CASKYGATRADTQYF; cdr3_nt: TGCGCCAGCAAGTATGGCGCCACGCGGGCAGATACGCAGTATTTT
v_call: TRBV7-9; clone_size: few; d_call: .; j_call: TRBJ2-2; cdr3_aa: CASSLDQGNTGELFF; cdr3_nt: TGTGCCAGCAGCTTAGATCAGGGGAACACCGGGGAGCTGTTTTTT
v_call: TRBV2; clone_size: .; d_call: TRBD1; j_call: TRBJ2-1; cdr3_aa: CASGGRDRGINEQFF; cdr3_nt: TGTGCCAGCGGTGGCCGGGACAGGGGGATCAATGAGCAGTTCTTC
v_call: TRBV21-1; clone_size: .; d_call: .; j_call: TRBJ2-7; cdr3_aa: CASSSATGAYEQYF; cdr3_nt: TGTGCCAGCAGCTCCGCGACAGGGGCCTACGAGCAGTACTTC
v_call: TRBV9; clone_size: .; d_call: .; j_call: TRBJ2-3; cdr3_aa: CASSVDYTDTQYF; cdr3_nt: TGTGCCAGCAGCGTAGACTATACAGATACGCAGTATTTT
v_call: TRBV7-9; clone_size: medium-sized; d_call: .; j_call: TRBJ1-2; cdr3_aa: CASSLEQGSYTF; cdr3_nt: TGTGCCAGCAGCTTAGAGCAGGGGAGCTACACCTTC
v_call: TRBV7-2; clone_size: .; d_call: .; j_call: TRBJ1-4; cdr3_aa: CASSLVTGPDEKLFF; cdr3_nt: TGTGCCAGCAGCTTAGTAACAGGGCCGGATGAAAAACTGTTTTTT
v_call: TRBV3-1/TRBV3-2; clone_size: .; d_call: .; j_call: TRBJ1-1; cdr3_aa: CASSGEGEAFF; cdr3_nt: TGTGCCAGCAGCGGGGAGGGGGAAGCTTTCTTT
v_call: TRBV12-3/TRBV12-4; clone_size: .; d_call: .; j_call: TRBJ1-4; cdr3_aa: CASSPTGREKLFF; cdr3_nt: TGTGCCAGCAGCCCGACAGGACGTGAAAAACTGTTTTTT
v_call: TRBV7-2; clone_size: .; d_call: TRBD1; j_call: TRBJ1-2; cdr3_aa: CASSLAPGTETPSGYTF; cdr3_nt: TGTGCCAGCAGCTTAGCGCCCGGGACAGAGACTCCGTCGGGCTACACCTTC
v_call: TRBV25-1; clone_size: .; d_call: .; j_call: TRBJ2-3; cdr3_aa: CASSPPGTGTDTQYF; cdr3_nt: TGTGCCAGCAGTCCCCCCGGTACTGGCACAGATACGCAGTATTTT
v_call: TRBV7-9; clone_size: .; d_call: .; j_call: TRBJ1-1; cdr3_aa: CASSFEREAFF; cdr3_nt: TGTGCCAGCAGCTTTGAGCGGGAAGCTTTCTTT
v_call: TRBV10-3; clone_size: .; d_call: .; j_call: TRBJ1-3; cdr3_aa: CAISVYSAGNTIYF; cdr3_nt: TGTGCCATCAGTGTGTACAGTGCTGGAAACACCATATATTTT
v_call: TRBV24-1; clone_size: .; d_call: TRBD1; j_call: TRBJ2-5; cdr3_aa: CATSRDRDGSQYF; cdr3_nt: TGTGCCACCAGCCGAGACAGGGATGGGAGCCAGTACTTC
v_call: TRBV4-1; clone_size: .; d_call: TRBD1; j_call: TRBJ1-3; cdr3_aa: CASSQRTGAGNTIYF; cdr3_nt: TGCGCCAGCAGCCAGCGGACAGGGGCTGGAAACACCATATATTTT
v_call: TRBV7-7; clone_size: .; d_call: .; j_call: TRBJ2-7; cdr3_aa: CASSLAQGGVYEQYF; cdr3_nt: TGTGCTAGCAGCTTAGCACAGGGTGGAGTCTACGAGCAGTACTTC
v_call: TRBV24-1; clone_size: few; d_call: TRBD1; j_call: TRBJ2-7; cdr3_aa: CATSDFTASDRETHEQYF; cdr3_nt: TGTGCCACCAGTGATTTCACCGCCAGCGACAGGGAGACTCACGAGCAGTACTTC
v_call: TRBV3-1/TRBV3-2; clone_size: .; d_call: TRBD2; j_call: TRBJ2-7; cdr3_aa: CASSQGASGGTYEQYF; cdr3_nt: TGTGCCAGCAGCCAAGGAGCGAGCGGGGGGACCTACGAGCAGTACTTC